This T cell receptor beta chain was documented in a study of vaccination effects on CD4 cells after COVID-19. Study background: Before any sequencing was done, the ViraFEST assay used viral peptide pools to expand antigen-specific CD4+ T cells.

Study-wide results and limits: Late after vaccination, infection- and vaccine-induced clones showed marked clonal contraction.

CD4+ T cell isolation took place after less than 13 days of culture. Convalescent patients had PCR-confirmed SARS-CoV-2 infection between March and December 2020. Each participant received a vaccine that was either BNT162b2 or mRNA-1273, given as two doses. Data came from immunoSEQ multiplex PCR; TCRdb stores just in-frame clones and leaves some out. The sample has about 50,000 clones; 74% are singletons. There are 11 residues in the CDR3. The germline V gene encodes CDR1 MGHRA and CDR2 YSYEKL. Trimming took 1 base from V and 9 from J, leaving 4 bases between them. Remarks on this clone: The antigen remains unidentified.

Sample: CD4+ T cells from PBMCs cultured without peptide, taken after COVID-19 vaccination. The rearrangement joins TRBV4-1 to TRBJ1-5; D unresolved. The receptor's source is a human donor who had a prior SARS-CoV-2 infection. CDR3 DNA sequence: TGCGCCAGCAGCCAAGGGGGGCCCCAGCATTTT. Translating it yields CASSQGGPQHF.